What follows is one TCR beta chain and its context. This CDR3 region has 14 residues. Trimming pared 4 bases from V and 2 bases from J, leaving 13 bases between. The germline V gene has CDR1 SGHRS and CDR2 YFSETQ. The authors' processing: Reference gene primer amplification yielded estimated nucleated cell counts. Data came from immunoSEQ multiplex PCR; TCRdb stores just in-frame clones and leaves some out. That table gives V, J and clone size, and the DNA gave D and trimming. The sample carries around 140,000 clones, 88% recorded once. The data stem from a study of blood T cell repertoires in COVID-19. Study-level background: Material from acute and convalescent COVID-19 was sourced from the United States, Italy and Spain. In each case, the material was cDNA or gDNA derived from T cells, B-cell-depleted T cells, or PBMCs.

Material for sequencing was peripheral blood. This chain links TRBV5-1 with TRBJ2-7; tentatively, D is TRBD1 (6 bases). The sequence was obtained from a man between 65 and 80 years old with acute or convalescent COVID-19. CDR3 in DNA: TGCGCCAGCAGCCCGACAGGCGGTACCTACGAGCAGTACTTC. Translating gives CASSPTGGTYEQYF.